This T cell receptor beta chain was sequenced in a study of T cell repertoires in cytomegalovirus infection. The CDR3 is 14 amino acids. V was clipped by 5 bases and J by 6 bases; unmatched bases: 7. Germline values: CDR1 SEHNR, CDR2 FQNEAQ (reference sequence). TCRdb recomputed calls from the reads with MiXCR, one row per CDR3 protein. The sample gives under 800,000 distinct CDR3 sequences, 24% of which show up once; roughly 8% is in the top ten. The sample consisted of CD8+ T cells from PBMCs. The V and J genes are TRBV7-9 and TRBJ1-2; 9 bases are shared with TRBD1. The origin of this receptor is a human donor in good health (CMV status not recorded). Some clones in this sample may be carry-over from other donors' samples. The CDR3 DNA reads as TGTGCCAGCAGCCACTCGGGGGACAGGGATGGCTACACCTTC. Protein sequence: CASSHSGDRDGYTF.